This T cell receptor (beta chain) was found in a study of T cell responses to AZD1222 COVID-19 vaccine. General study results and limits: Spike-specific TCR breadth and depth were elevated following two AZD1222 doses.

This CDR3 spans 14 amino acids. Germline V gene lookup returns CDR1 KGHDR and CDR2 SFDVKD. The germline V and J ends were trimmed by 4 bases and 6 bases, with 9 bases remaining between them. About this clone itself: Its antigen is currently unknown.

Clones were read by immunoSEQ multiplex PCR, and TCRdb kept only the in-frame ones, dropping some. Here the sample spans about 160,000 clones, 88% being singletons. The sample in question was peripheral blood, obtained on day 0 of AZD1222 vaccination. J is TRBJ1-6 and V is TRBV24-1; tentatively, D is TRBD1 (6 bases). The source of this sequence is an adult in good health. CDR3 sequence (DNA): TGTGCCACCAGTGACGCGGACAGTAATTCACCCCTCCACTTT. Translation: CATSDADSNSPLHF.